This T cell receptor beta chain is from a study of blood T cells in healthy people across ages. For the second PCR, which ran for 7 to 11 cycles, a sample-barcoded 5' primer and a J-beta primer mix were used. Each of the cDNA molecules was tagged by a template-switch adaptor with 12 random nucleotides. TCRdb reprocessed the 5' RACE reads via MiXCR and lists one record per CDR3 protein. The sample gives about 1.4 million distinct CDR3 sequences, approximately 63% of which show up once; 6.5% to 8.5% is in the top ten. Study conclusions and caveats: There was no known CMV status for donors, so expanded clonotype changes were possibly confounded.

As for this clonotype: No antigen is known for it. The junction departs from germline at one end; a sequencing error may be responsible.

Germline V gives CDR1 SQVTM, CDR2 ANQGSEA. The CDR3 is made up of 11 amino acids. Sequencing was carried out using blood. The source is a man between 18 and 35 years old in good health. This chain links TRBV29-1 with TRBJ2-3; D not resolved. The CDR3 sequence: CIVEWGDTQYF. CDR3 in DNA: TGCATCGTTGAATGGGGAGATACGCAGTATTTT.